The 16 T cell receptor beta chains below all came from one sample that was sequenced in a study of T cells expressing NK-cell markers. TCRdb reprocessed the 5' RACE reads and stores each CDR3 protein as one record, lacking DNA. Listed are 350,000 to 450,000 distinct CDR3 sequences; 4% to 6.5% falls within the top ten. The sequenced material came from blood T cells: a sorted CD56 or NKG2C T cell subset, CD4+ or CD8+ T cells, or bulk PBMC T cells (not recorded which). The receptors stem from a man aged 18-69 years in good health.

The chain links TRBV3-1 to TRBJ2-3; the TRBD1 assignment by TCRdb is unverifiable without DNA. The CDR3 runs to 14 residues. CDR1 is LGHDT and CDR2 is YNNKEL in the germline V gene (reference sequence). The chain's CDR3 is CASNPGQPTDTQYF.

This sequence joins TRBV6-6 and TRBJ2-3. The CDR3 spans 12 residues. Germline assignment: CDR1 MNHNY and CDR2 SVGAGI (reference sequence). The CDR3 loop is CASSSLVDTQYF.

The V call is TRBV29-1, the J call TRBJ2-7; as DNA is missing, the TRBD1 call by TCRdb cannot be tested. CDR1 and CDR2 from the germline V gene are SQVTM and ANQGSEA. The CDR3 is made up of 15 amino acids. The CDR3 spells CSVEESAGGVYEQYF.

This chain joins TRBV10-3 and TRBJ1-1. The germline V gene has CDR1 ENHRY and CDR2 SYGVKD. This CDR3 is built from 14 residues. CDR3 loop: CAIRAGSPNTEAFF.

The rearrangement uses TRBV4-1 and TRBJ2-3; TCRdb gives TRBD1 as the D gene, but with no DNA this cannot be confirmed. The V gene's germline CDR1 is MGHRA and CDR2 YSYEKL. CDR3 size: 17 residues. CDR3 in amino acids: CASSQELRGGPRDTQYF.

V and J are TRBV12-3 or TRBV12-4 and TRBJ2-4; without DNA, the TCRdb call of TRBD1 cannot be checked. The CDR3 extends over 18 amino acids. This CDR3 reads CASSLFLTEYLAKNIQYF.

This chain links TRBV18 with TRBJ2-7; TCRdb designates TRBD2, a call that cannot be tested without DNA. CDR3 length: 17 residues. Germline CDR1 is KGHSH and CDR2 is LQKENI. The chain's CDR3 is CASSPPLLAGTFTGQYF.

The chain links TRBV12-3 or TRBV12-4 to TRBJ1-2; the TRBD1 assignment by TCRdb is unverifiable without DNA. The CDR3 runs to 15 residues. This CDR3 reads CASSLGQGFKDGYTF.

The chain joins TRBV9 to TRBJ2-1; TCRdb's D gene call, TRBD1, goes unchecked for lack of DNA. The CDR3 covers 14 residues. Germline V gene lookup returns CDR1 SGDLS and CDR2 YYNGEE. The CDR3 protein is CASSRGFYYNEQFF.

V usage is TRBV7-6 and J usage is TRBJ2-3. The V gene's germline CDR1 is SGHVS and CDR2 FNYEAQ. The CDR3 sequence is 13 residues long. This CDR3 reads CASSPRRGDTQYF.

The rearrangement uses TRBV7-2 and TRBJ2-5; TCRdb gives TRBD1 as the D gene, but with no DNA this cannot be confirmed. The CDR3 extends over 11 amino acids. Germline loops: CDR1 SGHTA, CDR2 FQGNSA. The CDR3 is CASSLSGPQYF.

V usage is TRBV2 and J usage is TRBJ2-2; no DNA is available, so the TRBD1 call from TCRdb remains unchecked. Looked up from germline, CDR1 is SNHLY and CDR2 is FYNNEI. The CDR3 totals 14 residues. The CDR3 sequence: CASRAGGQTGELFF.

V gene TRBV19 combines with J gene TRBJ2-7; TCRdb calls TRBD2, which cannot be checked without DNA. The CDR3 runs to 15 residues. Germline lookup yields CDR1 LNHDA and CDR2 SQIVND (reference sequence). The CDR3 reads CASSPRGAGGYEQYF.

This chain connects TRBV28 to TRBJ1-1. The germline V gene has CDR1 MDHEN and CDR2 SYDVKM. This CDR3 has 17 residues. CDR3 in amino acids: CASSLNDRVSMNTEAFF.

V is TRBV14 and J is TRBJ1-1; TCRdb's D call, TRBD1, is unchecked because there is no DNA. Germline assignment: CDR1 SGHDN and CDR2 FVKESK. The CDR3 covers 15 residues. CDR3 residues: CASSRLGTGFTEAFF.

The chain has TRBV5-1 and TRBJ1-4; TCRdb calls TRBD1, which cannot be checked without DNA. The germline gives CDR1 SGHRS, CDR2 YFSETQ. This CDR3 contains 15 residues. CDR3: CASSSRAEGSEKLFF.